These 17 T cell receptor beta chains came from one sample sequenced in a study of glioma-infiltrating T cells after dendritic cell vaccination. Assay: immunoSEQ multiplex PCR; the TCRdb copy retains only in-frame clones and omits some. Altogether under 100,000 clones are present, roughly 90% being singletons, with the ten largest covering roughly 3.1%. This sample comprised blood, obtained before dendritic cell vaccination. The receptor source for this set is a human donor with glioblastoma.

V gene TRBV7-3 combines with J gene TRBJ1-1; a possible D gene is TRBD1 (6 bases). The germline V gene encodes CDR1 SGHTA and CDR2 FQGTGA. Trimming left V 5 bases short and J 1 base short, with 11 bases between. The CDR3 sequence is 14 residues long. The CDR3 bases are TGTGCCAGCAGCCCGGGACACTCGAACACTGAAGCTTTCTTT. It is translated as CASSPGHSNTEAFF.

This chain links TRBV7-8 with TRBJ2-7; tentative D call: TRBD2 (5 bases). V was pared by 4 bases and J by 2 bases, with 15 bases between. The CDR3 totals 15 residues. The germline CDR1 and CDR2 sequences are SGHVS and FQNEAQ. Written as DNA, the CDR3 is TGTGCCAGCAGCTCCCTAAGGGAGCGGACCTACGAGCAGTACTTC. This codes for CASSSLRERTYEQYF. Full variable domain (missing parts from reference TRBV7-8 and TRBJ2-7): GAGVSQSPRYKVAKRGQDVALRCDPISGHVSLFWYQQALGQGPEFLTYFQNEAQLDKSGLPSDRFFAERPEGSVSTLKIQRTQQEDSAVYLCASSSLRERTYEQYFGPGTRLTVT.

This chain connects TRBV9 to TRBJ2-3; 8 bases are shared with TRBD2. CDR1 and CDR2 from the germline V gene are SGDLS and YYNGEE. With V trimmed by 7 bases and J by 4 bases, 11 bases remained unmatched. CDR3 length: 15 residues. The CDR3 DNA reads as TGTGCCAGCCCCACGGGAGCGGGAGATCCAGATACGCAGTATTTT. Its translation is CASPTGAGDPDTQYF.

The chain links TRBV18 to TRBJ2-1; 9 bases map to TRBD1. Trimming took 3 bases from V and 7 from J; bases not matched to a gene: 7. Germline values: CDR1 KGHSH, CDR2 LQKENI. This CDR3 has 15 residues. This chain's CDR3 is CASSPDRGGRNEQFF. As DNA, the CDR3 is TGTGCCAGCTCACCCGACAGGGGGGGTCGGAATGAGCAGTTCTTC.

This chain connects TRBV4-1 to TRBJ2-2; TRBD2 agrees at 8 bases. The CDR3 is 15 amino acids. Germline V lookup: CDR1 MGHRA, CDR2 YSYEKL. V lost 4 bases and J lost 7; bases outside the gene matches: 8. The CDR3 region has the DNA TGCGCCAGCAGCCGGGGAGGGACTAGGCGCGGGGAGCTGTTTTTT. It encodes CASSRGGTRRGELFF.

V and J are TRBV5-1 and TRBJ2-1; TRBD2 might be the D (6 bases). Trimming cost V 2 bases and J 8 bases, with 14 bases left between them. Germline V gene sequence: CDR1 SGHRS, CDR2 YFSETQ. The CDR3 loop spans 14 amino acids. The CDR3 sequence: CASSFPGEPDEQFF. The CDR3 DNA reads TGCGCCAGCAGCTTCCCGGGAGAACCCGATGAGCAGTTCTTC.

The CDR3 DNA is TGTGCCAGCAGCTTTAGCGGGGGGGCGAAGGAGCAGTACTTC. Translated, it gives CASSFSGGAKEQYF. V gene TRBV5-4 combines with J gene TRBJ2-7, with TRBD2 matching over 11 bases. Germline loops: CDR1 SGHNT, CDR2 YYREEE (reference sequence). There are 14 residues in the CDR3. The V segment lost 2 bases and the J segment 7 bases; nucleotides outside the gene matches: 5.

A note on this clone: The sample carries other DNA sequences with the same CDR3. The V call is TRBV5-1, the J call TRBJ2-7; 11 positions agree with TRBD2. The trim removed 4 bases at V and 2 bases at J, leaving 5 bases unmatched. The CDR3 loop spans 15 amino acids. From germline, CDR1 is SGHRS and CDR2 YFSETQ. Here the CDR3 reads CASSLLAGGPYEQYF. CDR3 nucleotide sequence: TGCGCCAGCAGCCTGCTAGCGGGAGGCCCCTACGAGCAGTACTTC.

The V and J genes are TRBV6-5 and TRBJ2-2; tentatively, D is TRBD1 (5 bases). Germline CDR1 is MNHEY and CDR2 is SVGAGI. CDR3 length equals 14 residues. V lost 5 bases to trimming and J lost 6 bases, with 13 bases between them. The CDR3 here is CASSTTGIAGELFF. In nucleotides, the CDR3 is TGTGCCAGCAGTACCACAGGAATAGCCGGGGAGCTGTTTTTT.

CDR3 loop: CASSLGAANTQYF. DNA of the CDR3: TGCGCCAGCAGCTTGGGGGCTGCGAATACGCAGTATTTT. The V and J genes are TRBV5-1 and TRBJ2-3; D call uncertain. CDR1 and CDR2 from the germline V gene are SGHRS and YFSETQ. This CDR3 has 13 amino acids. The V end was cut by 0 bases, the J end by 7 bases, with 9 bases between.

This clone was seen once. The chain employs TRBV9 and TRBJ2-5, with 9 positions matching TRBD1. Germline CDR1 reads SGDLS; CDR2 reads YYNGEE. The CDR3 has 15 amino acids. Losses at the gene ends were 0 bases for V and 1 base for J; bases not matched to a gene: 1. The CDR3 DNA follows: TGTGCCAGCAGCGTAGAGGGACAGGGCCAAGAGACCCAGTACTTC. Translated, it gives CASSVEGQGQETQYF.

This sequence joins TRBV10-1 and TRBJ2-1; TRBD2 matches at 12 bases. Germline V gene lookup returns CDR1 WNHNN and CDR2 SYGVQD (reference sequence). The CDR3 extends over 15 amino acids. The J segment lost 5 bases and the V segment lost 6 bases, leaving 5 bases of the junction unmatched. The CDR3: CASSLAGGPNNEQFF. The CDR3 DNA sequence: TGCGCCAGCAGCCTAGCGGGAGGGCCCAACAATGAGCAGTTCTTC.

The J gene is TRBJ2-7, the V gene TRBV2; 7 bases fit TRBD1. Germline CDR1 SNHLY, CDR2 FYNNEI. The J segment lost 5 bases and the V segment lost 7 bases, leaving 5 bases of the junction unmatched. CDR3 length: 12 amino acids. In DNA form, the CDR3 reads TGTGCCAGCACCAGACAGGGAAACGAGCAGTACTTC. This codes for CASTRQGNEQYF.

J is TRBJ2-7 and V is TRBV4-2; TRBD2 agrees at 13 bases. This CDR3 contains 16 residues. Germline assignment: CDR1 LGHNA and CDR2 YNFKEQ. The J segment lost 3 bases and the V segment lost 4 bases, leaving 6 bases of the junction unmatched. CDR3 sequence (DNA): TGTGCCAGCAGCCCAGGCACTAGCGGGGGGGGCTACGAGCAGTACTTC. Protein product: CASSPGTSGGGYEQYF.

J is TRBJ2-3 and V is TRBV11-3; 7 nucleotides line up with TRBD2. Germline assignment: CDR1 SGHNT and CDR2 YENEEA. J lost 1 base, V lost 3 bases, and 7 bases had no gene match. The CDR3 is 16 amino acids. CDR3 nucleotides: TGTGCCAGCAGCTTGGGGAGGGAGCGGGGCACAGATACGCAGTATTTT. Encoded protein: CASSLGRERGTDTQYF. The full variable domain, completed using reference TRBV11-3 and TRBJ2-3, is EAGVVQSPRYKIIEKKQPVAFWCNPISGHNTLYWYLQNLGQGPELLIRYENEEAVDDSQLPKDRFSAERLKGVDSTLKIQPAELGDSAVYLCASSLGRERGTDTQYFGPGTRLTVL.

The CDR3 protein is CASSSTSGRSVEQFF. CDR3 sequence (DNA): TGTGCCAGCAGCTCGACTAGCGGGAGGTCGGTTGAGCAGTTCTTC. The V and J genes are TRBV7-9 and TRBJ2-1; 13 bases are shared with TRBD2. This CDR3 contains 15 residues. V dropped 4 bases and J dropped 9; count of bases not matched to a gene: 6. The germline gives CDR1 SEHNR, CDR2 FQNEAQ (reference sequence).

This clone came up a few times. This sequence joins TRBV5-6 and TRBJ2-7; no firm D call. V shed 1 base and J shed 0 bases, with 5 bases lying between them. The length of the CDR3 is 13 residues. Germline CDR1 reads SGHDT; CDR2 reads YYEEEE. The CDR3 region is CASSLRVSYEQYF. The CDR3 nucleotides are TGTGCCAGCAGCTTGAGAGTCTCCTACGAGCAGTACTTC.